A selection of T cell receptor beta chains follows, all from one sample in a study of cytomegalovirus exposure and HLA in healthy donors. The table came from immunoSEQ multiplex PCR; TCRdb's copy has only in-frame clones and leaves some out. The profile covers around 90,000 clones, with approximately 81% appearing a single time and 3% to 3.5% taken by the ten largest. The specimen sequenced was PBMCs. Receptor source: a woman in her thirties or forties in good health and CMV-seronegative. Each CDR3 is given without its conserved first and last residue. The D gene is left open where the match is weak.

>TRBJ2-3|TRBV5-4|-
ASSLKVSGSTDTQY
>TRBJ2-1|TRBV27|-
ASRGQPGKTNEQF
>TRBJ2-6|TRBV5-1|TRBD2
ASSGLAGVGANVLT
>TRBJ1-5|TRBV7-8|TRBD1
ASSLYPGGGNQPQH
>TRBJ2-5|TRBV6-5|-
GSGRSQETQY
>TRBJ1-5|TRBV28|-
ASFYSNQPQH
>TRBJ2-1|TRBV10-1|TRBD2
ASSEAGGKGEQF
>TRBJ2-1|TRBV5-5|TRBD1
ASSSVGTGSNEQF
>TRBJ1-2|TRBV5-1|TRBD1
ASSLGGQGYNYGYT
>TRBJ2-1|TRBV27|TRBD1
ASSLRNRGSSYNEQF
>TRBJ2-7|TRBV6-1|TRBD1
ASRRTGGYEQY
>TRBJ2-1|TRBV9|TRBD2
ASSVGSLAGGNEQF
>TRBJ1-6|TRBV6-4|-
ASRTGSANSPLH
>TRBJ1-4|TRBV9|-
ASSVGGGKKLF
>TRBJ1-5|TRBV28|TRBD1
ASSATGQPNQPQH
>TRBJ1-5|TRBV19|TRBD1
ASTDGQGGQPQH
>TRBJ1-5|TRBV6-1|-
ASSVIPGTSINNQPQH
>TRBJ1-1|TRBV5-4|-
ASSSPPTVEAF